The 22 T cell receptor beta chains below were found in one sample sequenced in a study of CD8 T cells in ankylosing spondylitis (dated by TCRdb to between 2016 and 2019). For these receptors, no antigen is known. Libraries came from 5' RACE. Instrument on record: Illumina HiSeq 2500. TCRdb redid the processing of the public reads, applying fastp at Q25 and MiXCR, and retained in-frame beta chains. Rows matching on CDR3 protein sequence are summarized as one entry with the most common DNA and genes. In all, the sample holds some 400,000 distinct CDR3 sequences, and 20% to 25% of those were seen once. The ten largest clones capture 15% to 20% of the sample. Study-wide conclusions, independent of this receptor: A TCR beta motif of about 8 highly homologous amino acid variants appeared characteristic of blood from ankylosing spondylitis patients.

The sequenced sample was blood, either unsorted or a sorted T cell fraction (not recorded which). The receptors originated from a male donor with ankylosing spondylitis.

The CDR3 region has the DNA TGTGCCAGCAGCGCAAGGGCCAAACGGACCGGGATCTGCAATGAGCAGTTCTTC. Amino acids: CASSARAKRTGICNEQFF. This rearrangement joins TRBV6-7 to TRBJ2-1, with D perhaps TRBD2 (5 bases). TRBV6-7 qualifies as an ORF whose function is uncertain. CDR3 size: 18 residues. V was pared by 6 bases and J by 6 bases, with 27 bases between.

This clonotype was picked up a small number of times. This sequence joins TRBV19 and TRBJ1-5, with D tentatively TRBD1 (6 bases). Per germline, CDR1 LNHDA and CDR2 SQIVND (reference sequence). The CDR3 covers 14 residues. Trimming took 3 bases from V and 2 from J, leaving 8 bases between them. The CDR3 region has the DNA TGTGCCAGTAGTATCGCAGGGGGCAATCAGCCCCAGCATTTT. It specifies CASSIAGGNQPQHF.

This clonotype was detected a few times. This chain uses TRBV20-1 with TRBJ1-1, with D maybe TRBD1 (6 bases). The V gene's germline CDR1 is DFQATT and CDR2 SNEGSKA (reference sequence). V lost 1 base to trimming and J lost 10 bases, with 13 bases between them. This CDR3 is built from 12 residues. The CDR3 here is CSARAHRESAFF. The CDR3 bases are TGCAGTGCTAGAGCACACAGGGAGTCAGCTTTCTTT.

A single count supports this clonotype. V usage is TRBV7-3 and J usage is TRBJ1-2, with 8 nucleotides matching TRBD1. This CDR3 contains 15 residues. The J segment lost 7 bases and the V segment lost 1 base, leaving 8 bases of the junction unmatched. Germline V gene lookup returns CDR1 SGHTA and CDR2 FQGTGA. The DNA of the CDR3 is TGTGCCAGCAGCTTAAATGGACAGGGTGTGGGTGGCTACACCTTC. Translation: CASSLNGQGVGGYTF.

The chain recombines TRBV20-1 with TRBJ2-1; 13 bases fit TRBD2. From germline, CDR1 is DFQATT and CDR2 SNEGSKA (reference sequence). The J segment lost 1 base and the V segment lost 4 bases, leaving 13 bases of the junction unmatched. This CDR3 is 19 amino acids long. The DNA for the CDR3 is TGCAGTGCTACCCGGGGACTAGCGGGATCAAGGAGGTCCTACAATGAGCAGTTCTTC. Amino acids: CSATRGLAGSRRSYNEQFF.

This clonotype was seen a few times. In DNA form, the CDR3 reads TGTGCCAGCTCCCCGGGGAACACTGAAGCTTTCTTT. It is translated as CASSPGNTEAFF. The chain uses TRBV18 and TRBJ1-1, with D uncertain. CDR1 and CDR2 from the germline V gene are KGHSH and LQKENI. The V end was cut by 6 bases, the J end by 1 base, with 6 bases between. The CDR3 loop spans 12 amino acids.

This clonotype was seen more than once but under ten times. The chain combines TRBV14 with TRBJ2-4; D might be TRBD2 (6 bases). The germline CDR1 and CDR2 sequences are SGHDN and FVKESK. The CDR3 contains 16 residues. V dropped 4 bases and J dropped 2 bases, with 15 bases sitting between them. As DNA, the CDR3 is TGTGCCAGCAGCCGGAGGGGCAGGGTGTCCAAAAACATTCAGTACTTC. Its translation: CASSRRGRVSKNIQYF.

This clonotype showed up just a few times. This rearrangement joins TRBV5-1 to TRBJ2-2; 7 bases are a match to TRBD2. The CDR3 loop spans 16 amino acids. Germline values: CDR1 SGHRS, CDR2 YFSETQ. J lost 0 bases, V lost 4 bases, and 6 bases had no gene match. The CDR3, as DNA: TGCGCCAGCAGCCAGACCGGGACTACGAACACCGGGGAGCTGTTTTTT. Its translation: CASSQTGTTNTGELFF.

The chain couples TRBV5-1 to TRBJ1-1; D call uncertain. The CDR3 loop spans 14 amino acids. V gave up 2 bases and J gave up 1 base, with 9 bases separating them. Germline CDR1 SGHRS, CDR2 YFSETQ. The DNA of the CDR3 is TGCGCCAGCAGCTTAGACTCTACGAACACTGAAGCTTTCTTT. It yields the protein CASSLDSTNTEAFF. The full variable domain, completed using reference TRBV5-1 and TRBJ1-1, is KAGVTQTPRYLIKTRGQQVTLSCSPISGHRSVSWYQQTPGQGLQFLFEYFSETQRNKGNFPGRFSGRQFSNSRSEMNVSTLELGDSALYLCASSLDSTNTEAFFGQGTRLTVV.

In this sample, this clonotype turned up a few times. The chain links TRBV11-3 to TRBJ1-6; D ambiguous. CDR3 length equals 14 residues. Looked up from germline, CDR1 is SGHNT and CDR2 is YENEEA. Deletions cut 4 bases from V and 12 bases from J, with 16 bases between. The CDR3 DNA sequence: TGTGCCAGCAGCTACACGGGATCAAATATACCCCTCCACTTT. It is translated as CASSYTGSNIPLHF.

This chain joins TRBV5-1 and TRBJ1-4; D may be TRBD1 (5 bases). V shed 5 bases and J shed 4 bases, with 12 bases lying between them. The germline gives CDR1 SGHRS, CDR2 YFSETQ. This CDR3 spans 14 amino acids. Written as DNA, the CDR3 is TGCGCCAGCAGGACATTAGACAGTAATGAAAAACTGTTTTTT. This encodes CASRTLDSNEKLFF. The whole variable domain, filled in from reference TRBV5-1 and TRBJ1-4, reads KAGVTQTPRYLIKTRGQQVTLSCSPISGHRSVSWYQQTPGQGLQFLFEYFSETQRNKGNFPGRFSGRQFSNSRSEMNVSTLELGDSALYLCASRTLDSNEKLFFGSGTQLSVL.

This chain links TRBV7-9 with TRBJ2-7; D is undetermined. CDR3 size: 14 residues. The V gene lost 1 base and the J gene lost 3 bases, with 10 bases spanning the gap. In germline, CDR1 is SEHNR, CDR2 FQNEAQ (reference sequence). The CDR3 region is CASSLVQADYEQYF. The CDR3 nucleotides read TGTGCCAGCAGCTTAGTTCAGGCGGACTACGAGCAGTACTTC.

CDR3 nucleotides: TGCAGTGCAAGGACTAGCGGGAGTATATATGAGCAGTTCTTC. It specifies CSARTSGSIYEQFF. V is TRBV20-1 and J is TRBJ2-1, with TRBD2 matching over 13 bases. The CDR3 extends over 14 amino acids. Losses at the gene ends were 6 bases for V and 8 bases for J; bases not matched to a gene: 7. Germline CDR1 is DFQATT and CDR2 is SNEGSKA (reference sequence).

The V call is TRBV6-6, the J call TRBJ1-3; no firm D call. Trimming cost V 8 bases and J 3 bases, with 11 bases left between them. The germline CDR1 and CDR2 sequences are MNHNY and SVGAGI (reference sequence). The CDR3 length is 13 residues. The CDR3 nucleotides are TGTGCCAGCCAATGGGGTGATGGAAACACCATATATTTT. The encoded protein is CASQWGDGNTIYF.

The chain has TRBV4-2 and TRBJ2-7, with D tentatively TRBD2 (5 bases). This CDR3 comprises 16 residues. CDR1 is LGHNA, CDR2 YNFKEQ, per germline. Trimming cost V 0 bases and J 2 bases, with 14 bases left between them. CDR3 DNA: TGTGCCAGCAGCCAAGATCTCGGGGTAGGAACCTACGAGCAGTACTTC. Translating it yields CASSQDLGVGTYEQYF.

The chain uses TRBV2 and TRBJ2-2; D is possibly TRBD1 (6 bases). The CDR3 consists of 13 residues. Germline V gene sequence: CDR1 SNHLY, CDR2 FYNNEI. V lost 5 bases to trimming and J lost 5 bases, with 9 bases between them. The CDR3 loop is CASSQQGTGELFF. For the CDR3, the DNA is TGTGCCAGCAGTCAACAGGGTACCGGGGAGCTGTTTTTT.

The chain links TRBV5-1 to TRBJ2-5, with 7 positions matching TRBD1. The CDR3 spans 14 residues. Germline lookup yields CDR1 SGHRS and CDR2 YFSETQ. V lost 3 bases, J lost 2 bases, and 4 bases stayed unmatched. The CDR3 spells CASSSTGMQETQYF. CDR3 nucleotides: TGCGCCAGCAGCTCGACAGGGATGCAAGAGACCCAGTACTTC.

The V gene is TRBV3-1, the J gene TRBJ1-5, with D possibly being TRBD1 (6 bases). The CDR3 runs 16 residues. Germline CDR1 and CDR2: LGHDT and YNNKEL (reference sequence). Trimming took off 4 bases at V and 2 bases at J, with 15 bases between the two ends. The CDR3 region is CASSPDWGAGNQPQHF. The CDR3 DNA is TGTGCCAGCAGCCCCGATTGGGGGGCTGGCAATCAGCCCCAGCATTTT.

This clonotype was counted a few times. CDR3 nucleotide sequence: TGCAGCGCCTCGAGAGGGTCAGGATCTGGCTACGAGCAGTACTTC. It encodes CSASRGSGSGYEQYF. The rearrangement joins TRBV29-1 to TRBJ2-7; the D gene is possibly TRBD2 (5 bases). Germline V gene sequence: CDR1 SQVTM, CDR2 ANQGSEA. The CDR3 loop spans 15 amino acids. Trimming shortened V by 7 bases and J by 3 bases, and 22 bases separated the two germline ends.

This clonotype was counted ten times or more. J is TRBJ1-1 and V is TRBV4-1; TRBD1 aligns across 9 bases. The length of the CDR3 is 14 residues. Losses at the gene ends were 2 bases for V and 8 bases for J; bases not matched to a gene: 6. Germline CDR1 and CDR2: MGHRA and YSYEKL. The CDR3 region is CASSQQGQGPEAFF. CDR3 DNA: TGCGCCAGCAGCCAACAGGGACAGGGCCCCGAAGCTTTCTTT.

The chain carries TRBV6-5 and TRBJ1-1; D perhaps matches TRBD1 (6 bases). The CDR3 has 14 residues. V dropped 3 bases and J dropped 2 bases, with 10 bases sitting between them. Germline CDR1 MNHEY, CDR2 SVGAGI. The CDR3 coding sequence is TGTGCCAGCAGTTATACAGGGAGTAACACTGAAGCTTTCTTT. Amino acids: CASSYTGSNTEAFF.

This clonotype has only a few counts. V gene TRBV11-3 combines with J gene TRBJ2-1, with TRBD2 matching 9 bases. The CDR3 runs 17 residues. The germline gives CDR1 SGHNT, CDR2 YENEEA. V lost 1 base to trimming and J lost 0 bases; unmatched junction nucleotides: 4. The CDR3 sequence is CASSLAFSGSSYNEQFF. As DNA, the CDR3 is TGTGCCAGCAGCTTAGCCTTTAGCGGGAGCTCCTACAATGAGCAGTTCTTC.